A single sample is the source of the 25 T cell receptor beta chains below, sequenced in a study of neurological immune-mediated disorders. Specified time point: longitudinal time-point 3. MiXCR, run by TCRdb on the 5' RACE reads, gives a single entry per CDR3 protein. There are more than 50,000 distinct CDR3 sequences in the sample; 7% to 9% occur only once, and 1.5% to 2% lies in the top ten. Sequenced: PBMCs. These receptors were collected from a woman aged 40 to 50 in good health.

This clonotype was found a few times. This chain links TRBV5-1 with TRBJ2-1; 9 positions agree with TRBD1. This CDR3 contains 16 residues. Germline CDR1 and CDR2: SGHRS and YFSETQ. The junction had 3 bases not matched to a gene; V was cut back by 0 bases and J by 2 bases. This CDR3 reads CASSLATGGTYNEQFF. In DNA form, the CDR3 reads TGCGCCAGCAGCTTGGCTACAGGGGGCACCTACAATGAGCAGTTCTTC.

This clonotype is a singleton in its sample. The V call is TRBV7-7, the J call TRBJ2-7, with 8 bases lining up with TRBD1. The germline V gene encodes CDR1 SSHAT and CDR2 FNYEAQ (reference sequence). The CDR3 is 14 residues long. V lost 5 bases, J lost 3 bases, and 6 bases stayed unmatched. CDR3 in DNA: TGTGCCAGCAGCGCCGGACAGGGCGTCTACGAGCAGTACTTC. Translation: CASSAGQGVYEQYF.

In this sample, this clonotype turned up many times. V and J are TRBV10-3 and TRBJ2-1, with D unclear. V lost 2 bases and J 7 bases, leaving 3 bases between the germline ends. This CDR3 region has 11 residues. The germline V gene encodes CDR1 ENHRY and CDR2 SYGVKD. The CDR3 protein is CAISEGNEQFF. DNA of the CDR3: TGTGCCATCAGTGAGGGGAATGAGCAGTTCTTC.

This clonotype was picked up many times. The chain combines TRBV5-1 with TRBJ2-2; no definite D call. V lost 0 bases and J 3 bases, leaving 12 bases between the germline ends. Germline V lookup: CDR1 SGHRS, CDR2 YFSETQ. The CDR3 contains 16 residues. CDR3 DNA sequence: TGCGCCAGCAGCTTGGAACGCGGAATATACACCGGGGAGCTGTTTTTT. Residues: CASSLERGIYTGELFF.

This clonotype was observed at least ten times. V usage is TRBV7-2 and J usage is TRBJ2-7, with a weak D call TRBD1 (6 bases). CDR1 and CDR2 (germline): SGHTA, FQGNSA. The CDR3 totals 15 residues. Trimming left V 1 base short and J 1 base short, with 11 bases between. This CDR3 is CASSLEAGESYEQYF. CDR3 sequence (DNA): TGTGCCAGCAGCTTAGAGGCAGGGGAGTCCTACGAGCAGTACTTC. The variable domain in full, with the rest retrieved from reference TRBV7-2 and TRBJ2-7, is GAGVSQSPSNKVTEKGKDVELRCDPISGHTALYWYRQSLGQGLEFLIYFQGNSAPDKSGLPSDRFSAERTGGSVSTLTIQRTQQEDSAVYLCASSLEAGESYEQYFGPGTRLTVT.

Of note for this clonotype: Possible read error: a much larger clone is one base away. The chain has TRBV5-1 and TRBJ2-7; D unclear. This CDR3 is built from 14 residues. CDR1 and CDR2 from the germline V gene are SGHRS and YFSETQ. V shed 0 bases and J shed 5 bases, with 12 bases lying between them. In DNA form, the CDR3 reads TGCGCCAGCAGCTTGGACGGCGGATCCCACGAGCAGTACTTC. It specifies CASSLDGGSHEQYF.

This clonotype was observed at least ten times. CDR3 sequence: CASSPFKHTNSPLHF. In nucleotides, the CDR3 is TGTGCCAGCAGTCCCTTCAAACACACTAATTCACCCCTCCACTTT. The chain uses TRBV6-5 and TRBJ1-6; D is unclear. The V end was cut by 5 bases, the J end by 6 bases, with 14 bases between. Germline assignment: CDR1 MNHEY and CDR2 SVGAGI. This CDR3 has 15 residues.

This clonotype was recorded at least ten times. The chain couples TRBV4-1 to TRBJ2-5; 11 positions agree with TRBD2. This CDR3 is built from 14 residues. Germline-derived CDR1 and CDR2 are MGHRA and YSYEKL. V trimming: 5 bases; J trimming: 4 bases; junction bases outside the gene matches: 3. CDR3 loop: CASSTSGGAETQYF. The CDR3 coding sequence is TGCGCCAGCAGCACTAGCGGGGGCGCAGAGACCCAGTACTTC.

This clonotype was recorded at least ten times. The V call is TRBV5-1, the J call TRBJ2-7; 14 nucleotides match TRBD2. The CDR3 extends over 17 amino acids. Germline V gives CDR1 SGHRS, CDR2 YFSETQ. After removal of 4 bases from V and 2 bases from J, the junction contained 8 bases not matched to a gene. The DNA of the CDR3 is TGCGCCAGCAGCCGGGGGACTAGCGGGAGTTCGCCCTACGAGCAGTACTTC. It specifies CASSRGTSGSSPYEQYF.

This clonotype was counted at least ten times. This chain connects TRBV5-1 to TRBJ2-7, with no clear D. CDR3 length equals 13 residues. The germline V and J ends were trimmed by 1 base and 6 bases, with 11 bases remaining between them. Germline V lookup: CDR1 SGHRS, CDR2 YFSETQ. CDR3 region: CASSLRYEGEQYF. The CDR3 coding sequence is TGCGCCAGCAGCTTGAGGTACGAAGGCGAGCAGTACTTC.

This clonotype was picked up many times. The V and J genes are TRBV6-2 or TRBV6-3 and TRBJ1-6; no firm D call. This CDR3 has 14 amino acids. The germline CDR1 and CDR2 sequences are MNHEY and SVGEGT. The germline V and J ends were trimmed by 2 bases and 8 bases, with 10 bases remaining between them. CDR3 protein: CASSYRERHSPLHF. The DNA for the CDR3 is TGTGCCAGCAGTTACAGGGAGAGGCATTCACCCCTCCACTTT.

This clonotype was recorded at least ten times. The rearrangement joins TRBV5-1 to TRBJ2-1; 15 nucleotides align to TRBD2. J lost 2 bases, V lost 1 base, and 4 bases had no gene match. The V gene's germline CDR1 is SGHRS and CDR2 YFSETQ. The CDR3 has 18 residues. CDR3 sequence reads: CASSLRGTSGGPYNEQFF. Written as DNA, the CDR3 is TGCGCCAGCAGCTTGCGAGGGACTAGCGGGGGGCCCTACAATGAGCAGTTCTTC.

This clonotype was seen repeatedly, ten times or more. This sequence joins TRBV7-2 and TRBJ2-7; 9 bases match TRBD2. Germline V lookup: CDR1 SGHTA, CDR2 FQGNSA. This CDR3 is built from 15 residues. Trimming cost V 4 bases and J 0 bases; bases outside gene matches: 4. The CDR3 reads CASSSTSGHSYEQYF. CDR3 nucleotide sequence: TGTGCCAGCAGCTCCACTAGCGGGCACTCCTACGAGCAGTACTTC.

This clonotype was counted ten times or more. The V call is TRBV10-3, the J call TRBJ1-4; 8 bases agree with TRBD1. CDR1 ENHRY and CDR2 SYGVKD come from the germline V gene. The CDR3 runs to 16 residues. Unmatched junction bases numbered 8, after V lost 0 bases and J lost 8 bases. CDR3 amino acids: CAISESIETGEEKLFF. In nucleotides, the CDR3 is TGTGCCATCAGTGAGTCTATAGAGACAGGGGAAGAAAAACTGTTTTTT.

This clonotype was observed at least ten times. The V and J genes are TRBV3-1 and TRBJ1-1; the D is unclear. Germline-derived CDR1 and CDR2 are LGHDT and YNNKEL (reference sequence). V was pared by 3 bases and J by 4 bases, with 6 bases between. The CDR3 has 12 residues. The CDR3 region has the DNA TGTGCCAGCAGCCAGGTGGGCACTGAAGCTTTCTTT. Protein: CASSQVGTEAFF.

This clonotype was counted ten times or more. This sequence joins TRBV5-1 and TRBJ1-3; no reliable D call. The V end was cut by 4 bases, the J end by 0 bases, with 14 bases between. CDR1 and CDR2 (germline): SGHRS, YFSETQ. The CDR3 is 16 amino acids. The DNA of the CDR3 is TGCGCCAGCAGCACGTCAGCGGGTTTCTCTGGAAACACCATATATTTT. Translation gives CASSTSAGFSGNTIYF.

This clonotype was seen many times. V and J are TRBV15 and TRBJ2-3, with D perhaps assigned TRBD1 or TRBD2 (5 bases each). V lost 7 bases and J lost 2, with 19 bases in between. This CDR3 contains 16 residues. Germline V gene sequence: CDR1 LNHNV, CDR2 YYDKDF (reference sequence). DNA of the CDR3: TGTGCCACCATTCGGGACCTGGGTACAGCCACAGATACGCAGTATTTT. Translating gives CATIRDLGTATDTQYF.

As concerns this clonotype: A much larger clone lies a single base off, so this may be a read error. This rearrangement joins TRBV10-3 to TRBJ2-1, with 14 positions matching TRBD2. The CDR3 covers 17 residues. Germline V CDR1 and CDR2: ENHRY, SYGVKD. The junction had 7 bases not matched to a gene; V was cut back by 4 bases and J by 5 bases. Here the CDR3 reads CAISGGTSGSSDNEQFF. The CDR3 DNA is TGTGCCATCAGTGGGGGGACTAGCGGGAGCTCGGACAATGAGCAGTTCTTC.

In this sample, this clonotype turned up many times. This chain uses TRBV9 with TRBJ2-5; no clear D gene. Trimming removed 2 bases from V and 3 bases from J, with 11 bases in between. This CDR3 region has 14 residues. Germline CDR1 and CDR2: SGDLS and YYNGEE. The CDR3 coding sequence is TGTGCCAGCAGCGTTCGTGGTCTAGAAGAGACCCAGTACTTC. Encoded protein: CASSVRGLEETQYF.

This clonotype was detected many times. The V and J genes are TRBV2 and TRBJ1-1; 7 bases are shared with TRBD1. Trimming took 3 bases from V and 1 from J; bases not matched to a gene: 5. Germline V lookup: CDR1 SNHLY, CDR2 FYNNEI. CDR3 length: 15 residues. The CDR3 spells CASSDPGGQNTEAFF. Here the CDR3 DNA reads TGTGCCAGCAGTGATCCAGGGGGTCAGAACACTGAAGCTTTCTTT.

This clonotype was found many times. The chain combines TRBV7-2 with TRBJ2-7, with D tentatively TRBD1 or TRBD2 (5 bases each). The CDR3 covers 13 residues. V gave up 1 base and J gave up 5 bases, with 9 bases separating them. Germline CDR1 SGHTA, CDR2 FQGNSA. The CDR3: CASSLGGENEQYF. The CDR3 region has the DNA TGTGCCAGCAGCTTAGGAGGGGAAAACGAGCAGTACTTC.

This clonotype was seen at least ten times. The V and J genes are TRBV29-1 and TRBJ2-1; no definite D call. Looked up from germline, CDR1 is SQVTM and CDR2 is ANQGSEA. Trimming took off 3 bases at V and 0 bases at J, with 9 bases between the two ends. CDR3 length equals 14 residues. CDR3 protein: CSVDTGYSYNEQFF. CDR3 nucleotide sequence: TGCAGCGTTGATACGGGTTACTCCTACAATGAGCAGTTCTTC.

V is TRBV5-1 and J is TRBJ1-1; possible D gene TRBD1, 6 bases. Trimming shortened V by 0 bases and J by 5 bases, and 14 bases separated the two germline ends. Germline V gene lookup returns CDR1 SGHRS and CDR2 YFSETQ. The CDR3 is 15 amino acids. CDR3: CASSLAGVGGTEAFF. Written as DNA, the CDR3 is TGCGCCAGCAGCTTGGCCGGAGTAGGGGGAACTGAAGCTTTCTTT.

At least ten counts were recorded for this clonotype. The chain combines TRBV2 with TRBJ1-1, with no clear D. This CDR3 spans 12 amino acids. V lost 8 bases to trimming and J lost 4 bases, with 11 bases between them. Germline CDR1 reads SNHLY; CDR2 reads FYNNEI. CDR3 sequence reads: CASSWLFTEAFF. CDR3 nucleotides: TGTGCCAGCTCGTGGCTGTTCACTGAAGCTTTCTTT.

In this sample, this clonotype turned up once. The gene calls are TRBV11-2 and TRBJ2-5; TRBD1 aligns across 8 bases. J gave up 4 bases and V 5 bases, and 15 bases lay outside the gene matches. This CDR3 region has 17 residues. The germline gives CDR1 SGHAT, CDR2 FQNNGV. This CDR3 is CASSPSREGQEGETQYF. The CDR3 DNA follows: TGTGCCAGCAGCCCGAGCCGTGAGGGACAGGAGGGAGAGACCCAGTACTTC.